This T cell receptor beta chain was captured in a study of T cell responses to AZD1222 COVID-19 vaccine. Using immunoSEQ multiplex PCR, the repertoire was profiled, and TCRdb retains in-frame clones only, with some absent. The table shows roughly 100,000 clones, with about 89% occurring only once. With V trimmed by 7 bases and J by 1 base, 11 bases remained unmatched. This CDR3 has 16 amino acids. Per germline, CDR1 SQVTM and CDR2 ANQGSEA. The origin of this receptor is an adult who received the MenACWY meningococcal vaccine as a control. Sequences were derived from peripheral blood, sampled 28 days after the second dose of the MenACWY control vaccine. The V call is TRBV29-1, the J call TRBJ2-2, with 8 bases fitting TRBD2. The CDR3 protein is CSARPTRGVNTGELFF. CDR3 bases: TGCAGCGCTCGGCCAACGCGGGGGGTGAACACCGGGGAGCTGTTTTTT.